This T cell receptor beta chain comes out of a study of beta chain features in type 1 diabetes. General study findings and limits: Shorter TCRB CDR3s, moderately but significantly so, were found in Type 1 diabetes patients in all four CD4+ subsets.

Expressed TCRB transcripts were sequenced after all isolated RNA was converted to cDNA. Profiling relied on immunoSEQ multiplex PCR, and the TCRdb table lists in-frame clones only, not all of them. The profile shows 600,000 to 700,000 clones, 13% of them singletons. This clone has only a few counts. The antigen is not known. The V end lost 0 bases, the J end lost 2 bases, and 7 bases lay between the germline ends. CDR1 SGHRS and CDR2 YFSETQ come from the germline V gene. The CDR3 sequence is 14 residues long. The chain carries TRBV5-1 and TRBJ2-3; D not certain. The source of this sequence is a man between 18 and 35 years old with type 1 diabetes. Sequenced input: naive CD4+ T cells from blood. The DNA of the CDR3 is TGCGCCAGCAGCTTGGACGGAACCACAGATACGCAGTATTTT. It codes for CASSLDGTTDTQYF.